This T cell receptor (beta chain) was retrieved from a study of T cell responses to AZD1222 COVID-19 vaccine. Note on this clone: Its specificity is not known.

The germline CDR1 and CDR2 sequences are MNHNS and SASEGT. This CDR3 has 13 amino acids. V lost 1 base and J 7 bases, leaving 8 bases between the germline ends. Sequencing was performed with immunoSEQ multiplex PCR; in TCRdb, only in-frame clones are kept and a portion is missing. The profile shows some 110,000 clones, 70% to 90% of them singletons. General observations from the study: Only after the peak T cell response were repertoires sampled.

The receptor was isolated from an adult in good health. Sample: peripheral blood, taken on day 0 of MenACWY control vaccination. The chain links TRBV6-1 to TRBJ1-5, with D unresolved. The CDR3 DNA reads as TGTGCCAGCAGTGAAGATCGAGGCCAGCCCCAGCATTTT. It translates to CASSEDRGQPQHF.